This TCR beta chain was retrieved from a study of cytomegalovirus exposure and HLA in healthy donors. Healthy donors of bone marrow made up the group. Study-wide points: Most TCR sequences showed up rarely, but some public TCRs showed up in many donors.

13 Jbeta primers and 60 Vbeta primers were used for the PCR. Sequencing was performed with immunoSEQ multiplex PCR; in TCRdb, only in-frame clones are kept and a portion is missing. The data contain roughly 180,000 clones, about four fifths of them singletons. As regards this clone: Its antigen is still unknown. At one of its ends the junction is not consistent with the germline gene, which may arise from a read error.

This receptor was obtained from a young man in good health and CMV-seronegative. The sequencing input was PBMCs.

The CDR3 DNA reads TGTGCCAGCAGCTTGACTAGCGGGGGCTCCAACGAGCAGTACTTC. Its translation: CASSLTSGGSNEQYF. This chain uses TRBV6-6 with TRBJ2-7; 12 nucleotides align to TRBD2. This CDR3 spans 15 amino acids. CDR1 and CDR2 from the germline V gene are MNHNY and SVGAGI (reference sequence).